Listed below are T cell receptor beta chains from one sample, sequenced in a study of cytomegalovirus exposure and HLA in healthy donors. Assay used: immunoSEQ multiplex PCR; TCRdb lists only in-frame clones, some missing. The sample holds tens of thousands of clones; 75% to 85% are singletons and the top ten take 51%. The sample taken for sequencing was PBMCs. These TCRs come from a man over 45 in good health and CMV-seropositive. The CDR3 runs from the conserved cysteine through the conserved F or W. D genes are given only for firm matches. Some rows have no size entry. The others give once, few or many, or a class for an expanded clone.

DNA: TGTGCCAGCGGACAGTCGGTAACCGAGCAGTACTTC
CDR3: CASGQSVTEQYF
J: TRBJ2-7
D: NA
length: 12
size: NA
V: TRBV19

DNA: TGTGCCAGCAGTGAAACCCTAGCGGGGTCCTACGAGCAGTACTTC
CDR3: CASSETLAGSYEQYF
J: TRBJ2-7
D: TRBD2
length: 15
size: NA
V: TRBV2

DNA: TGTGCCAGCAGCTCAACCCTCAGGGGCTATAGCAATCAGCCCCAGCATTTT
CDR3: CASSSTLRGYSNQPQHF
J: TRBJ1-5
D: NA
length: 17
size: NA
V: TRBV9

DNA: TGTGCCAGCAGACTACAGGGGGCTAGCTCTGGAAACACCATATATTTT
CDR3: CASRLQGASSGNTIYF
J: TRBJ1-3
D: TRBD1
length: 16
size: NA
V: TRBV2

DNA: TGTGCCATCGGGCCGGGAAAGGGAATAGAGAGCGGCTCTGGAAACACCATATATTTT
CDR3: CAIGPGKGIESGSGNTIYF
J: TRBJ1-3
D: NA
length: 19
size: NA
V: TRBV10-3

DNA: TGTGCCACCAGCAGAGCGGGAGAAGAGACCCAGTACTTC
CDR3: CATSRAGEETQYF
J: TRBJ2-5
D: NA
length: 13
size: NA
V: TRBV15

DNA: TGTGCCAGCAGCGGAGAGGGACAGGCCCTCACCTACGAGCAGTACTTC
CDR3: CASSGEGQALTYEQYF
J: TRBJ2-7
D: NA
length: 16
size: NA
V: TRBV21-1

DNA: TGTGCCAGCAGCTTGGGTAGCGGGGGGAGGGATACGCAGTATTTT
CDR3: CASSLGSGGRDTQYF
J: TRBJ2-3
D: TRBD2
length: 15
size: NA
V: TRBV13

DNA: TGTGCCAGCAGCTTAGGACAGGCCTTTTATGGCTACACCTTC
CDR3: CASSLGQAFYGYTF
J: TRBJ1-2
D: NA
length: 14
size: NA
V: TRBV7-9

DNA: TGTGCCTGGCCAGACGGCCTAGCGGGAGGACGCGCGCAGTACTTC
CDR3: CAWPDGLAGGRAQYF
J: TRBJ2-7
D: TRBD2
length: 15
size: NA
V: TRBV30

DNA: TGTGCCAGCAGTTACGCACAGGGCTTCGACGAGCAGTACTTC
CDR3: CASSYAQGFDEQYF
J: TRBJ2-7
D: NA
length: 14
size: NA
V: TRBV6-5

DNA: TGTGCCAGCAGCGGATGGGATTGGGGAGGCGGGCCTAAAGGGAACACTGAAGCTTTCTTT
CDR3: CASSGWDWGGGPKGNTEAFF
J: TRBJ1-1
D: NA
length: 20
size: NA
V: TRBV9

DNA: TGTGCCAGCAGGGGGACTAGCCATCCCTACAATGAGCAGTTCTTC
CDR3: CASRGTSHPYNEQFF
J: TRBJ2-1
D: TRBD2
length: 15
size: NA
V: TRBV6-5

DNA: TGTGCCAGCAACAGACAGGGTCTTGTCAATGAGCAGTTCTTC
CDR3: CASNRQGLVNEQFF
J: TRBJ2-1
D: TRBD1
length: 14
size: few
V: TRBV6-5

DNA: TGTGCCAGCAGCTCCGGGACAGGGGGCGCGTACACTGAAGCTTTCTTT
CDR3: CASSSGTGGAYTEAFF
J: TRBJ1-1
D: TRBD1
length: 16
size: NA
V: TRBV7-3

DNA: TGTGCCAGCTTAGCCCTCAACACTGAAGCTTTCTTT
CDR3: CASLALNTEAFF
J: TRBJ1-1
D: NA
length: 12
size: NA
V: TRBV7-9

DNA: TGTGCCAGTAGTACACAGCTCGGAGGATCGTTTAATTCACCCCTCCACTTT
CDR3: CASSTQLGGSFNSPLHF
J: TRBJ1-6
D: NA
length: 17
size: NA
V: TRBV19

DNA: TGTGCCAGCAGTACCGGACAGGGGGTAAACACTGAAGCTTTCTTT
CDR3: CASSTGQGVNTEAFF
J: TRBJ1-1
D: TRBD1
length: 15
size: NA
V: TRBV2

DNA: TGTGCCAGCTCACCGGACAGGGACCCTGCCCAGGCTTTCTTT
CDR3: CASSPDRDPAQAFF
J: TRBJ1-1
D: TRBD1
length: 14
size: few
V: TRBV18

DNA: TGCGCCAGCAGCTTGGTACCGGACAGGGCAACAGATACGCAGTATTTT
CDR3: CASSLVPDRATDTQYF
J: TRBJ2-3
D: TRBD1
length: 16
size: NA
V: TRBV5-1

DNA: TGTGCCAGCAGTTACGATAGCGGGAAATATCACGAGCAGTACTTC
CDR3: CASSYDSGKYHEQYF
J: TRBJ2-7
D: TRBD2
length: 15
size: NA
V: TRBV6-6

DNA: TGTGCCAGCCTTGTACAGGGGAATCAGCCCCAGCATTTT
CDR3: CASLVQGNQPQHF
J: TRBJ1-5
D: TRBD1
length: 13
size: NA
V: TRBV6-4

DNA: TGTGCCAGCAGCGTCGTCAGCTCTGGGGCCAACGTCCTGACTTTC
CDR3: CASSVVSSGANVLTF
J: TRBJ2-6
D: NA
length: 15
size: once
V: TRBV27

DNA: TGCGCCAGCAGCTTGCGGCAGGGGGAGAGGGGGACTGAAGCTTTCTTT
CDR3: CASSLRQGERGTEAFF
J: TRBJ1-1
D: TRBD1
length: 16
size: once
V: TRBV5-1

DNA: TGTGCCACCAAACTGGACAGGGGCCCACAGTCGGGTAATTCCCCCCTCCACTTT
CDR3: CATKLDRGPQSGNSPLHF
J: TRBJ1-6
D: TRBD1
length: 18
size: NA
V: TRBV15

DNA: TGTGCCAGCAGCCAAGAAGGTAGCGGGGGGGTGAGAGGGGAGCTGTTTTTT
CDR3: CASSQEGSGGVRGELFF
J: TRBJ2-2
D: TRBD2
length: 17
size: NA
V: TRBV4-2

DNA: TGTGCCAGCAGCCCCAACCAGAGGGGGACTGGAAACACCATATATTTT
CDR3: CASSPNQRGTGNTIYF
J: TRBJ1-3
D: NA
length: 16
size: NA
V: TRBV11-2

DNA: TGCAGCGTCCGCCGGGGGTGGGCAGGGAGCTATGGCTACACCTTC
CDR3: CSVRRGWAGSYGYTF
J: TRBJ1-2
D: NA
length: 15
size: few
V: TRBV29-1

DNA: TGTGCCAGCAGCGTAGGTATAGCGGGAGAAACCTACGAGCAGTACTTC
CDR3: CASSVGIAGETYEQYF
J: TRBJ2-7
D: TRBD2
length: 16
size: NA
V: TRBV9

DNA: TGTGCCAGCAGTAGGGGCCTGGATACGCAGTATTTT
CDR3: CASSRGLDTQYF
J: TRBJ2-3
D: NA
length: 12
size: NA
V: TRBV27

DNA: TGCAGCGTTGAAGGTCGTCAAGAGACCCAGTACTTC
CDR3: CSVEGRQETQYF
J: TRBJ2-5
D: NA
length: 12
size: NA
V: TRBV29-1

DNA: TGTGCCAGCAGCAAAACTAGCGGGGTATCCTACGAGCAGTACTTC
CDR3: CASSKTSGVSYEQYF
J: TRBJ2-7
D: TRBD2
length: 15
size: NA
V: TRBV6-5

DNA: TGTGCCAGCACCGGACTAGCTAGACATGGGCAGTTCTTC
CDR3: CASTGLARHGQFF
J: TRBJ2-1
D: TRBD2
length: 13
size: NA
V: TRBV28

DNA: TGTGCCAGCAGCTTCCGGACTGCTCTGAACTATGGCTACACCTTC
CDR3: CASSFRTALNYGYTF
J: TRBJ1-2
D: NA
length: 15
size: NA
V: TRBV7-8

DNA: TGTGCCAGCAGCCTTACGGGAGCCTACGAGCAGTACTTC
CDR3: CASSLTGAYEQYF
J: TRBJ2-7
D: NA
length: 13
size: NA
V: TRBV27

DNA: TGTGCCAGCAGCTTAGTTCCACTAGGTAGCACAGATACGCAGTATTTT
CDR3: CASSLVPLGSTDTQYF
J: TRBJ2-3
D: NA
length: 16
size: NA
V: TRBV7-2

DNA: TGTGCTAGCAGCTTAGGACTATTGGGCGAGCAGTTCTTC
CDR3: CASSLGLLGEQFF
J: TRBJ2-1
D: NA
length: 13
size: NA
V: TRBV7-7

DNA: TGCGCCAGCAGCTGGGGACAGGGAGAATCACCCCTCCACTTT
CDR3: CASSWGQGESPLHF
J: TRBJ1-6
D: TRBD1
length: 14
size: NA
V: TRBV5-1

DNA: TGCGCCAGCAGCTTGGCCGGGATAATGGGTGAAAAACTGTTTTTT
CDR3: CASSLAGIMGEKLFF
J: TRBJ1-4
D: NA
length: 15
size: NA
V: TRBV5-1

DNA: TGTGCCAGCAGTCGGAGTAGGGGGACCCAAGAGACCCAGTACTTC
CDR3: CASSRSRGTQETQYF
J: TRBJ2-5
D: NA
length: 15
size: NA
V: TRBV2

DNA: TGTGCCAGCAGCTCGCGGGGGTTGGCAACTAATGAAAAACTGTTTTTT
CDR3: CASSSRGLATNEKLFF
J: TRBJ1-4
D: NA
length: 16
size: NA
V: TRBV5-5

DNA: TGCAGCGTTTCTTCGAACACTGAAGCTTTCTTT
CDR3: CSVSSNTEAFF
J: TRBJ1-1
D: NA
length: 11
size: NA
V: TRBV29-1

DNA: TGTGCCAGTAGCGCACAGGGATTCTATGGCTACACCTTC
CDR3: CASSAQGFYGYTF
J: TRBJ1-2
D: NA
length: 13
size: once
V: TRBV19

DNA: TGTGCCAGTAGTATAGAGAGCGGTAGGACCTACAATGAGCAGTTCTTC
CDR3: CASSIESGRTYNEQFF
J: TRBJ2-1
D: NA
length: 16
size: NA
V: TRBV19

DNA: TGTGCCACCAGCACAGGACAGGGCCTAGAGGATCAGCCCCAGCATTTT
CDR3: CATSTGQGLEDQPQHF
J: TRBJ1-5
D: TRBD1
length: 16
size: NA
V: TRBV15

DNA: TGTGCCAGCAGTTTAAACCCATTCCAGGGGGATGAGCAGTTCTTC
CDR3: CASSLNPFQGDEQFF
J: TRBJ2-1
D: TRBD1
length: 15
size: once
V: TRBV27

DNA: TGTGCCAGCAGCTTAGAGGGCACAGGGGGCAGGCAGCCCCAGCATTTT
CDR3: CASSLEGTGGRQPQHF
J: TRBJ1-5
D: TRBD1
length: 16
size: NA
V: TRBV7-2

DNA: TGTGCCAGCAGTGAAGTAGCGGGGGACTACAATGAGCAGTTCTTC
CDR3: CASSEVAGDYNEQFF
J: TRBJ2-1
D: TRBD2
length: 15
size: few
V: TRBV6-1

DNA: TGTGCCAGCAGTTCCCTTCGACAGGCCTATAATTCACCCCTCCACTTT
CDR3: CASSSLRQAYNSPLHF
J: TRBJ1-6
D: NA
length: 16
size: NA
V: TRBV6-6

DNA: TGTGCCAGCAGCTTCCCCGACAGGGGCTACGAGCAGTACTTC
CDR3: CASSFPDRGYEQYF
J: TRBJ2-7
D: TRBD1
length: 14
size: NA
V: TRBV5-5

DNA: TGTGCCAGCAGCTTAGAACAGTTGGGCCAAGAGACCCAGTACTTC
CDR3: CASSLEQLGQETQYF
J: TRBJ2-5
D: NA
length: 15
size: NA
V: TRBV7-9

DNA: TGCGCCAGCAGCTTGGGCGGGACTGGCTACGAGCAGTACTTC
CDR3: CASSLGGTGYEQYF
J: TRBJ2-7
D: NA
length: 14
size: NA
V: TRBV5-1

DNA: TGTGCCAGCAGTACGAGGGGACACCCATCCTACAATGAGCAGTTCTTC
CDR3: CASSTRGHPSYNEQFF
J: TRBJ2-1
D: NA
length: 16
size: few
V: TRBV7-9

DNA: TGTGCCAGCAGCACCCTGGGGGGACAGGGCTACGAGCAGTACTTC
CDR3: CASSTLGGQGYEQYF
J: TRBJ2-7
D: TRBD1
length: 15
size: NA
V: TRBV28

DNA: TGCGCCAGCACCTTACATGCACCCCAGGGGACCCAGTACTTC
CDR3: CASTLHAPQGTQYF
J: TRBJ2-5
D: NA
length: 14
size: NA
V: TRBV5-1